This TCR beta chain was recovered during a study of shared clonotypes between healthy human individuals. Several immunoSEQ 96-well plates shared each subset's DNA, each plate a replicate. Unsorted PBMC DNA was sequenced on ten immunoSEQ deep assay plates. Libraries were prepared by immunoSEQ multiplex PCR; TCRdb keeps only in-frame clonotypes and omits some of them. The sample consists of hundreds of thousands of clones, roughly three quarters of them appearing once. This CDR3 has 16 residues. Germline V lookup: CDR1 MNHEY, CDR2 SVGAGI. Trimming removed 0 bases at V and 2 bases at J, with 14 bases between.

The specimen was PBMCs. The receptor's source is a woman between 40 and 50 years old in good health. Some clones in this sample may be carry-over from other donors' samples. The chain recombines TRBV6-5 with TRBJ2-7, with D perhaps TRBD1 or TRBD2 (5 bases each). The CDR3 protein is CASSYSMPSGPYEQYF. The CDR3 DNA reads as TGTGCCAGCAGTTACTCCATGCCCTCGGGGCCCTACGAGCAGTACTTC.